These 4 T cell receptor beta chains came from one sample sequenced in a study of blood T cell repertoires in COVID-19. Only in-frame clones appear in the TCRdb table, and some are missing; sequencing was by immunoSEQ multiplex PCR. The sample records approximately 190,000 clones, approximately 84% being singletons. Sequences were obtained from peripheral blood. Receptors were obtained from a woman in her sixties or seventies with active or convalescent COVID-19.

The CDR3 is CASSRTGGQSPLHF. The CDR3 DNA reads as TGCGCCAGCAGCCGGACAGGCGGACAATCACCCCTCCACTTT. The chain links TRBV4-1 to TRBJ1-6; 7 nucleotides match TRBD1. The ends lost 4 bases at V and 10 bases at J; junction bases unmatched: 7. CDR3 length: 14 amino acids. From germline, CDR1 is MGHRA and CDR2 YSYEKL.

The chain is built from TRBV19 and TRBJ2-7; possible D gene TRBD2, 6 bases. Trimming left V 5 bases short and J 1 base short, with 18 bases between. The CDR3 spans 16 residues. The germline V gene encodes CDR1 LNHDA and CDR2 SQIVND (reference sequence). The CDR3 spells CASSSGLSTGSYEQYF. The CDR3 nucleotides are TGTGCCAGTAGTTCAGGACTATCCACCGGATCCTACGAGCAGTACTTC.

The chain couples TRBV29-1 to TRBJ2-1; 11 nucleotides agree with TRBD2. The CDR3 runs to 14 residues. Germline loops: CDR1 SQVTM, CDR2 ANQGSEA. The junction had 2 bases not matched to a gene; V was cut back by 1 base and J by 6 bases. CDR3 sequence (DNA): TGCAGCGTTGAAGGGCTAGCGGGAGGCAATGAGCAGTTCTTC. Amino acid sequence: CSVEGLAGGNEQFF.

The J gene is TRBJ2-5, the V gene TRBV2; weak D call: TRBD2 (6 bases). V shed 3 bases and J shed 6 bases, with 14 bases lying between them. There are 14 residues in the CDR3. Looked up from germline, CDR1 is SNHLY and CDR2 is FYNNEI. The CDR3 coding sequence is TGTGCCAGCAGTGATGGGGGGAGTTGGCAGACCCAGTACTTC. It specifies CASSDGGSWQTQYF.